A selection of T cell receptor beta chains follows, all from one sample in a study of blood T cell repertoires in COVID-19. Clones were sequenced by immunoSEQ multiplex PCR, and TCRdb holds only the in-frame ones, with some missing. The repertoire holds 150,000 to 200,000 clones, around 90% seen once, with over 2% in the top ten. Sequenced material: peripheral blood. Receptor source: a woman aged 80 or over with COVID-19, enrolled during active disease. CDR3s include the opening cysteine and the closing phenylalanine or tryptophan. The D gene is left open where the match is weak. Part of the rows lack a size; the others show once, few, many or a class for expanded clones.

J: TRBJ1-2
size: .
V: TRBV7-3
D: TRBD1
CDR3: CASSLNTGGEGYTF
DNA: TGTGCCAGCAGCTTAAACACAGGGGGCGAGGGCTACACCTTC

J: TRBJ2-1
size: .
V: TRBV14
D: TRBD2
CDR3: CASSQVRLADYNEQFF
DNA: TGTGCCAGCAGCCAAGTAAGGCTAGCGGACTACAATGAGCAGTTCTTC

J: TRBJ2-7
size: .
V: TRBV27
D: TRBD1
CDR3: CASSLAGTGLYEQYF
DNA: TGTGCCAGCAGTCTTGCCGGGACAGGGCTCTACGAGCAGTACTTC

J: TRBJ1-6
size: .
V: TRBV11-2
D: .
CDR3: CASSLAGKGSPLHF
DNA: TGTGCCAGCAGCTTAGCAGGGAAGGGCTCACCCCTCCACTTT

J: TRBJ1-1
size: once
V: TRBV5-4
D: .
CDR3: CASSLETRDTEAFF
DNA: TGTGCCAGCAGCTTGGAAACCCGGGACACTGAAGCTTTCTTT

J: TRBJ1-3
size: .
V: TRBV28
D: .
CDR3: CASSRGATSGNTIYF
DNA: TGTGCCAGCAGTCGGGGAGCTACCTCTGGAAACACCATATATTTT

J: TRBJ2-7
size: .
V: TRBV6-2/TRBV6-3
D: TRBD2
CDR3: CASSPPGTSAYEQYF
DNA: TGTGCCAGCAGTCCCCCCGGGACTAGCGCTTACGAGCAGTACTTC

J: TRBJ1-2
size: .
V: TRBV28
D: TRBD1
CDR3: CAGRQGNYGYTF
DNA: TGTGCCGGAAGACAGGGGAACTATGGCTACACCTTC

J: TRBJ1-2
size: .
V: TRBV7-3
D: .
CDR3: CASSPTGGDGYTF
DNA: TGTGCCAGCAGCCCCACGGGGGGAGATGGCTACACCTTC

J: TRBJ2-2
size: .
V: TRBV18
D: .
CDR3: CASSPIGVQSTGELFF
DNA: TGTGCCAGCTCACCAATCGGGGTGCAAAGCACCGGGGAGCTGTTTTTT

J: TRBJ1-2
size: .
V: TRBV6-2/TRBV6-3
D: .
CDR3: CASSYSQGYYGYTF
DNA: TGTGCCAGCAGTTACTCTCAGGGGTACTATGGCTACACCTTC

J: TRBJ1-1
size: medium-sized
V: TRBV6-5
D: TRBD1
CDR3: CASSRTGETEAFF
DNA: TGTGCCAGCAGTCGGACAGGGGAGACTGAAGCTTTCTTT

J: TRBJ2-3
size: few
V: TRBV24-1
D: .
CDR3: CATSGTTDTQYF
DNA: TGTGCCACCAGTGGGACAACAGATACGCAGTATTTT

J: TRBJ1-4
size: .
V: TRBV7-9
D: TRBD1
CDR3: CASSSGQGAGTNEKLFF
DNA: TGTGCCAGCAGCTCCGGACAGGGGGCTGGTACTAATGAAAAACTGTTTTTT

J: TRBJ2-7
size: .
V: TRBV10-3
D: TRBD2
CDR3: CAISEGGGLAAEQYF
DNA: TGTGCCATCAGTGAGGGGGGGGGACTAGCGGCCGAGCAGTACTTC

J: TRBJ1-1
size: .
V: TRBV9
D: .
CDR3: CASSVATAIGDTEAFF
DNA: TGTGCCAGCAGCGTAGCGACAGCTATAGGGGACACTGAAGCTTTCTTT

J: TRBJ2-3
size: .
V: TRBV9
D: TRBD2
CDR3: CASSVALAGSADTQYF
DNA: TGTGCCAGCAGCGTAGCACTAGCGGGATCGGCAGATACGCAGTATTTT

J: TRBJ1-5
size: .
V: TRBV24-1
D: .
CDR3: CATSDQTGGDQPQHF
DNA: TGTGCCACCAGTGACCAGACAGGCGGCGATCAGCCCCAGCATTTT

J: TRBJ1-1
size: .
V: TRBV6-1
D: .
CDR3: CASSEGLRSLMNTEAFF
DNA: TGTGCCAGCAGTGAAGGTCTCAGGTCACTCATGAACACTGAAGCTTTCTTT

J: TRBJ2-6
size: .
V: TRBV4-2
D: .
CDR3: CASSQVASGANVLTF
DNA: TGTGCCAGCAGCCAGGTAGCGTCTGGGGCCAACGTCCTGACTTTC

J: TRBJ2-2
size: few
V: TRBV19
D: .
CDR3: CASSIIQGSGTGELFF
DNA: TGTGCCAGTAGTATAATTCAGGGATCAGGCACCGGGGAGCTGTTTTTT

J: TRBJ2-7
size: .
V: TRBV6-5
D: TRBD2
CDR3: CASSSLAGGPYEQYF
DNA: TGTGCCAGCAGTTCACTAGCGGGAGGACCCTACGAGCAGTACTTC

J: TRBJ2-5
size: few
V: TRBV20-1
D: TRBD2
CDR3: CSASRASGTQETQYF
DNA: TGCAGTGCTAGTCGGGCTAGCGGGACCCAAGAGACCCAGTACTTC

J: TRBJ2-7
size: .
V: TRBV13
D: TRBD2
CDR3: CASSLKTSGRAYEQYF
DNA: TGTGCCAGCAGCTTAAAGACTAGCGGGAGGGCCTACGAGCAGTACTTC

J: TRBJ2-2
size: .
V: TRBV28
D: .
CDR3: CASSYLAGAGELFF
DNA: TGTGCCAGCAGTTATCTAGCTGGGGCCGGGGAGCTGTTTTTT

J: TRBJ2-1
size: .
V: TRBV20-1
D: TRBD2
CDR3: CSASPGLAGFRSYNEQFF
DNA: TGCAGTGCTAGTCCGGGACTAGCGGGGTTTCGCTCCTACAATGAGCAGTTCTTC

J: TRBJ1-5
size: .
V: TRBV12-3/TRBV12-4
D: .
CDR3: CASSLRRDQPQHF
DNA: TGTGCCAGCAGTTTACGGAGAGATCAGCCCCAGCATTTT

J: TRBJ1-5
size: .
V: TRBV2
D: TRBD1
CDR3: CASQGTGVGNQPQHF
DNA: TGTGCCAGCCAAGGGACAGGGGTTGGCAATCAGCCCCAGCATTTT

J: TRBJ1-1
size: once
V: TRBV4-3
D: TRBD1
CDR3: CASSQVGGNTEAFF
DNA: TGCGCCAGCAGCCAAGTAGGGGGCAACACTGAAGCTTTCTTT

J: TRBJ1-2
size: few
V: TRBV9
D: .
CDR3: CASSVAPDGGRNGYTF
DNA: TGTGCCAGCAGCGTAGCCCCAGACGGGGGTAGGAATGGCTACACCTTC

J: TRBJ1-3
size: .
V: TRBV7-2
D: .
CDR3: CASSLDRAGNTIYF
DNA: TGTGCCAGCAGCTTAGACAGGGCGGGAAACACCATATATTTT

J: TRBJ2-1
size: once
V: TRBV7-3
D: TRBD1
CDR3: CASSRDRGVYNEQFF
DNA: TGTGCCAGCAGCCGTGACAGGGGGGTCTACAATGAGCAGTTCTTC

J: TRBJ1-5
size: .
V: TRBV28
D: .
CDR3: CASSSPQGINQPQHF
DNA: TGTGCCAGCAGTTCACCTCAGGGGATTAATCAGCCCCAGCATTTT

J: TRBJ1-1
size: .
V: TRBV20-1
D: .
CDR3: CSASQPGEAFF
DNA: TGCAGTGCTAGTCAACCCGGTGAAGCTTTCTTT

J: TRBJ2-3
size: once
V: TRBV18
D: .
CDR3: CASSPAARGSTDTQYF
DNA: TGTGCCAGCTCACCTGCCGCCAGGGGAAGCACAGATACGCAGTATTTT

J: TRBJ1-5
size: .
V: TRBV6-6
D: .
CDR3: CASSYMSSGQPQHF
DNA: TGTGCCAGCAGTTACATGTCCAGCGGTCAGCCCCAGCATTTT

J: TRBJ2-7
size: few
V: TRBV28
D: .
CDR3: CASSLQSLYEQYF
DNA: TGTGCCAGCAGTTTACAGTCCCTTTACGAGCAGTACTTC

J: TRBJ2-7
size: .
V: TRBV25-1
D: .
CDR3: CASSPLAGNEQYF
DNA: TGTGCCAGCAGCCCCTTGGCAGGAAACGAGCAGTACTTC

J: TRBJ1-5
size: .
V: TRBV6-5
D: TRBD1
CDR3: CASRPDRGPNQPQHF
DNA: TGTGCCAGCAGACCCGACAGGGGGCCAAATCAGCCCCAGCATTTT

J: TRBJ2-2
size: .
V: TRBV9
D: .
CDR3: CASSVEEALTGELFF
DNA: TGTGCCAGCAGCGTAGAGGAGGCCTTAACCGGGGAGCTGTTTTTT

J: TRBJ1-4
size: .
V: TRBV28
D: .
CDR3: CASLTSAAGGQLFF
DNA: TGTGCCAGTCTCACGTCGGCGGCGGGGGGTCAACTGTTTTTT

J: TRBJ2-1
size: .
V: TRBV27
D: .
CDR3: CASSPLDSQEQFF
DNA: TGTGCCAGCAGTCCCTTGGACTCCCAAGAGCAGTTCTTC